What follows are 18 T cell receptor beta chains derived from one specimen sequenced in a study of OX40 agonist ivuxolimab in advanced cancers. TCRdb's copy holds only in-frame clones and misses some; the assay was immunoSEQ multiplex PCR. The sample contains tens of thousands of clones, 80% to 90% of which appear only once. Sequenced material: CD4+ or CD8+ T cells sorted from blood, taken in a trial of the OX40 agonist ivuxolimab. The receptors were gathered from an adult with an advanced solid tumor such as melanoma, head and neck, liver or kidney cancer.

This clone has a handful of counts. V usage is TRBV4-1 and J usage is TRBJ2-1, with TRBD2 identical over 9 bases. The junction had 11 bases not matched to a gene; V was cut back by 3 bases and J by 8 bases. Germline V lookup: CDR1 MGHRA, CDR2 YSYEKL. The CDR3 consists of 16 residues. For the CDR3, the DNA is TGCGCCAGCAGCCAGAGGGGCGGGAGGGCTGTGGATGAGCAGTTCTTC. It is translated as CASSQRGGRAVDEQFF.

V gene TRBV10-3 combines with J gene TRBJ1-2, with a weak D call TRBD1 (5 bases). Looked up from germline, CDR1 is ENHRY and CDR2 is SYGVKD. V lost 11 bases, J lost 2 bases, and 18 bases lay in between. CDR3 length: 14 residues. CDR3 DNA: TGTGCCTCCTGGGGGACGGATTTAAACTATGGCTACACCTTC. This sequence encodes CASWGTDLNYGYTF.

The chain links TRBV19 to TRBJ2-1; D is ambiguous. The CDR3 is 11 amino acids. Germline V gene data show CDR1 as LNHDA and CDR2 as SQIVND (reference sequence). V was trimmed by 7 bases and J by 8 bases, leaving 9 bases between them. The chain's CDR3 is CASTSVDEQFF. CDR3 bases: TGTGCCAGTACATCTGTCGATGAGCAGTTCTTC.

The chain combines TRBV6-5 with TRBJ1-6; no reliable D call. Germline CDR1 and CDR2: MNHEY and SVGAGI. Deletions cut 0 bases from V and 14 bases from J, with 11 bases between. This CDR3 has 13 amino acids. CDR3 protein: CASSYSSTFTLHF. The CDR3 nucleotides are TGTGCCAGCAGTTACTCGTCAACTTTCACCCTCCACTTT.

The CDR3 reads CASSQGDNSPLHF. In nucleotides, the CDR3 is TGTGCCAGCAGCCAGGGGGACAATTCACCCCTCCACTTT. V and J are TRBV4-2 and TRBJ1-6, with D tentatively TRBD1 (5 bases). CDR1 and CDR2 (germline): LGHNA, YNFKEQ. The CDR3 extends over 13 amino acids. Trimming stripped 3 bases from V and 7 bases from J, with 7 bases between.

To note about this clone: This sample also contains other DNA sequences that code for the same CDR3. The chain joins TRBV5-1 to TRBJ2-5; possibly TRBD1 for D (5 bases). Trimming took 0 bases from V and 2 from J, leaving 5 bases between them. Germline V lookup: CDR1 SGHRS, CDR2 YFSETQ. The CDR3 runs to 13 residues. The CDR3 is CASSLGQQETQYF. The CDR3 nucleotides read TGCGCCAGCAGCTTGGGACAGCAAGAGACCCAGTACTTC.

The J gene is TRBJ2-1, the V gene TRBV7-9; 8 positions agree with TRBD2. This CDR3 has 14 residues. Germline CDR1 SEHNR, CDR2 FQNEAQ (reference sequence). V trimming: 3 bases; J trimming: 4 bases; junction bases outside the gene matches: 2. In DNA, the CDR3 is TGTGCCAGCAGCTTGAGCGGGAGTTACAATGAGCAGTTCTTC. Its translation is CASSLSGSYNEQFF.

The chain links TRBV28 to TRBJ2-3; no clear D gene. Trimming cost V 5 bases and J 2 bases, with 11 bases left between them. CDR1 is MDHEN, CDR2 SYDVKM, per germline. This CDR3 spans 14 amino acids. CDR3 nucleotide sequence: TGTGCCAGCAGTGCCGACGGGTTCACAGATACGCAGTATTTT. Translating it yields CASSADGFTDTQYF. Complete variable domain (other parts from reference TRBV28 and TRBJ2-3): DVKVTQSSRYLVKRTGEKVFLECVQDMDHENMFWYRQDPGLGLRLIYFSYDVKMKEKGDIPEGYSVSREKKERFSLILESASTNQTSMYLCASSADGFTDTQYFGPGTRLTVL.

This clone was detected a few times. This chain connects TRBV5-1 to TRBJ2-3; D ambiguous. Trimming left V 0 bases short and J 3 bases short, with 17 bases between. Germline V lookup: CDR1 SGHRS, CDR2 YFSETQ. The CDR3 sequence is 17 residues long. The CDR3 region has the DNA TGCGCCAGCAGCTTGGCACGGCCGACGATGGGGACAGATACGCAGTATTTT. Translation gives CASSLARPTMGTDTQYF.

The chain uses TRBV6-1 and TRBJ2-5, with unresolved D. Germline V CDR1 and CDR2: MNHNS, SASEGT. This CDR3 has 15 amino acids. V lost 1 base, J lost 1 base, and 10 bases lay in between. The CDR3 is CASSEGLGIQETQYF. For the CDR3, the DNA is TGTGCCAGCAGTGAAGGGCTGGGTATCCAAGAGACCCAGTACTTC.

V gene TRBV7-9 combines with J gene TRBJ1-1; D possibly corresponds to TRBD1 (6 bases). The CDR3 sequence is 14 residues long. V was pared by 2 bases and J by 1 base, with 8 bases between. Germline CDR1 reads SEHNR; CDR2 reads FQNEAQ (reference sequence). This chain's CDR3 is CASSLRGPNTEAFF. The CDR3 nucleotides read TGTGCCAGCAGCTTACGGGGGCCGAACACTGAAGCTTTCTTT.

The chain couples TRBV9 to TRBJ2-7; the D gene is possibly TRBD2 (6 bases). Trimming stripped 10 bases from V and 2 bases from J, with 19 bases between. CDR1 and CDR2 (germline): SGDLS, YYNGEE. CDR3 size: 14 residues. The CDR3 loop is CACGAGRNPYEQYF. In nucleotides, the CDR3 is TGTGCCTGTGGGGCGGGGCGGAACCCCTACGAGCAGTACTTC.

The rearrangement uses TRBV6-5 and TRBJ1-5, with 9 nucleotides matching TRBD1. J lost 6 bases, V lost 4 bases, and 10 bases had no gene match. Germline loops: CDR1 MNHEY, CDR2 SVGAGI. CDR3 size: 16 residues. The CDR3 DNA reads TGTGCCAGCAGTTCTGACCGGGACAGGGATCTTCAGCCCCAGCATTTT. Amino acid sequence: CASSSDRDRDLQPQHF.

This sequence joins TRBV6-6 and TRBJ1-2; tentative D call: TRBD1 (6 bases). Germline V gene sequence: CDR1 MNHNY, CDR2 SVGAGI (reference sequence). This CDR3 region has 11 residues. V lost 2 bases to trimming and J lost 10 bases, with 8 bases between them. CDR3 in amino acids: CASSYAGAYTF. DNA of the CDR3: TGTGCCAGCAGTTACGCAGGGGCCTACACCTTC.

This clone is a singleton in its sample. The chain uses TRBV7-2 and TRBJ2-7, with 11 bases fitting TRBD2. The CDR3 length is 18 residues. V was clipped by 5 bases and J by 5 bases; unmatched bases: 17. Germline V lookup: CDR1 SGHTA, CDR2 FQGNSA. CDR3 DNA sequence: TGTGCCAGCAGCCCCCAGTTACTAGCGGGAGTACGGCCCCACGAGCAGTACTTC. This encodes CASSPQLLAGVRPHEQYF.

The V call is TRBV19, the J call TRBJ2-5; D may be TRBD2 (6 bases). The germline CDR1 and CDR2 sequences are LNHDA and SQIVND (reference sequence). CDR3 length equals 12 residues. Trimming left V 8 bases short and J 9 bases short, with 16 bases between. The CDR3 sequence is CASFGETGAQYF. CDR3 sequence (DNA): TGTGCCAGTTTCGGTGAGACGGGGGCCCAGTACTTC.

The sample holds one count of this clone. The chain employs TRBV25-1 and TRBJ1-1, with D unclear. Looked up from germline, CDR1 is MGHDK and CDR2 is SYGVNS. Trimming took off 0 bases at V and 0 bases at J, with 5 bases between the two ends. This CDR3 region has 14 residues. CDR3 loop: CASSEYSLNTEAFF. The CDR3 nucleotides read TGTGCCAGCAGTGAATATTCGCTGAACACTGAAGCTTTCTTT. Full variable domain (missing parts from reference TRBV25-1 and TRBJ1-1): EADIYQTPRYLVIGTGKKITLECSQTMGHDKMYWYQQDPGMELHLIHYSYGVNSTEKGDLSSESTVSRIRTEHFPLTLESARPSHTSQYLCASSEYSLNTEAFFGQGTRLTVV.

The chain employs TRBV28 and TRBJ2-3; D tentatively reads TRBD1 or TRBD2 (7 bases each). The CDR3 totals 19 residues. Trimming stripped 5 bases from V and 0 bases from J, with 24 bases between. CDR1 MDHEN and CDR2 SYDVKM come from the germline V gene. The CDR3 bases are TGTGCCAGCAGTCCCGGACAGGCACAAAGGGACTACAGCACAGATACGCAGTATTTT. Its translation: CASSPGQAQRDYSTDTQYF.